This record concerns one T cell receptor (beta chain) sequence. During active infection, Seattle patients enrolled and were then monitored through disease. Original data processing: By means of reference gene primer amplification, nucleated cell counts were estimated. The table came from immunoSEQ multiplex PCR; TCRdb's copy has only in-frame clones and leaves some out. The D gene and trimming were derived from the DNA, and the V and J assignments and clone size from that table. The table records about 110,000 clones, 76% of them present only once. These data are taken from a study of blood T cell repertoires in COVID-19. Study in general: The United States, Italy and Spain provided the acute and convalescent COVID-19 samples. T cells, B-cell-depleted T cells, or PBMCs supplied cDNA or gDNA.

This sequence originates from an elderly man with COVID-19, enrolled during active disease. The sample consisted of peripheral blood.

CDR3 nucleotides: TGTGCCAGCAGTTCAACAGATACGCAGTATTTT. Amino acid sequence: CASSSTDTQYF. The gene calls are TRBV27 and TRBJ2-3; D is unclear. This CDR3 region has 11 residues. The V end was cut by 4 bases, the J end by 3 bases, with 2 bases between. Germline CDR1 is MNHEY and CDR2 is SMNVEV (reference sequence).